The next 4 T cell receptor beta chains were all read from a single sample in a study of T cell repertoires in cytomegalovirus infection. Each CDR3 protein is one row after TCRdb ran MiXCR on the reads. This sample has roughly 320,000 distinct CDR3 sequences, with around 9.1% found just once. What was sequenced was PBMCs. These receptor sequences come from a human donor in good health (CMV status not recorded). Some clones in this sample may be carry-over from other donors' samples.

This clonotype appeared a few times. The V and J genes are TRBV27 and TRBJ1-4; D not resolved. This CDR3 contains 18 residues. Trimming removed 4 bases at V and 2 bases at J, with 20 bases between. Germline loops: CDR1 MNHEY, CDR2 SMNVEV (reference sequence). CDR3 DNA sequence: TGTGCCAGCAGTTCCAAATCGGACCTAAATACGACTAATGAAAAACTGTTTTTT. Its protein product is CASSSKSDLNTTNEKLFF.

In this sample, this clonotype turned up a few times. The gene calls are TRBV19 and TRBJ2-6; D might be TRBD1 (6 bases). V lost 5 bases, J lost 3 bases, and 23 bases lay in between. Germline lookup yields CDR1 LNHDA and CDR2 SQIVND (reference sequence). CDR3 length equals 19 residues. The CDR3 coding sequence is TGTGCCAGTAGTGAGACCGGGACAAGGGTCCTCGTTGGGGCCAACGTCCTGACTTTC. Translating it yields CASSETGTRVLVGANVLTF.

This clonotype occurred many times. V and J are TRBV7-2 and TRBJ2-1, with D tentatively TRBD2 (6 bases). The V gene's germline CDR1 is SGHTA and CDR2 FQGNSA. The germline V and J ends were trimmed by 0 bases and 7 bases, with 16 bases remaining between them. CDR3 length equals 16 residues. CDR3 sequence reads: CASSLARTTVGNEQFF. The CDR3 nucleotides read TGTGCCAGCAGCTTAGCTCGGACTACGGTTGGGAATGAGCAGTTCTTC.

This clonotype was recorded many times. This chain connects TRBV2 to TRBJ1-1; D remains unclear. The CDR3 consists of 15 residues. V was trimmed by 4 bases and J by 1 base, leaving 13 bases between them. Germline lookup yields CDR1 SNHLY and CDR2 FYNNEI. The CDR3 DNA sequence: TGTGCCAGCAGTGTTCATGGGTTGAGGAACACTGAAGCTTTCTTT. Residues: CASSVHGLRNTEAFF. Based on the CDR3 plus reference TRBV2 and TRBJ1-1, the full variable domain is EPEVTQTPSHQVTQMGQEVILRCVPISNHLYFYWYRQILGQKVEFLVSFYNNEISEKSEIFDDQFSVERPDGSNFTLKIRSTKLEDSAMYFCASSVHGLRNTEAFFGQGTRLTVV.